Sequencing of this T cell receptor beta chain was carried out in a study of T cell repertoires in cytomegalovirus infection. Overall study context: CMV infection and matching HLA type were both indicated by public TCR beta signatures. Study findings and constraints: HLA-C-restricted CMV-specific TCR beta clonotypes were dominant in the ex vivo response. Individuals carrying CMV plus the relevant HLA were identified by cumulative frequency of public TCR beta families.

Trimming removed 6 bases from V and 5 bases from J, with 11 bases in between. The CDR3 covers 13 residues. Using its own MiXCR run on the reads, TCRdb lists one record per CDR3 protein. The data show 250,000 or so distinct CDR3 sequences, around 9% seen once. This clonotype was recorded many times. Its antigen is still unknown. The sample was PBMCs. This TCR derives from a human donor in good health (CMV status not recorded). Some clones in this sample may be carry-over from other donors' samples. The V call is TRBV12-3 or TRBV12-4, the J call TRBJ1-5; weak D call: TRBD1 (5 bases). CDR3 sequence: CASRKQDYQPQHF. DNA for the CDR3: TGTGCCAGCAGGAAACAGGATTATCAGCCCCAGCATTTT.